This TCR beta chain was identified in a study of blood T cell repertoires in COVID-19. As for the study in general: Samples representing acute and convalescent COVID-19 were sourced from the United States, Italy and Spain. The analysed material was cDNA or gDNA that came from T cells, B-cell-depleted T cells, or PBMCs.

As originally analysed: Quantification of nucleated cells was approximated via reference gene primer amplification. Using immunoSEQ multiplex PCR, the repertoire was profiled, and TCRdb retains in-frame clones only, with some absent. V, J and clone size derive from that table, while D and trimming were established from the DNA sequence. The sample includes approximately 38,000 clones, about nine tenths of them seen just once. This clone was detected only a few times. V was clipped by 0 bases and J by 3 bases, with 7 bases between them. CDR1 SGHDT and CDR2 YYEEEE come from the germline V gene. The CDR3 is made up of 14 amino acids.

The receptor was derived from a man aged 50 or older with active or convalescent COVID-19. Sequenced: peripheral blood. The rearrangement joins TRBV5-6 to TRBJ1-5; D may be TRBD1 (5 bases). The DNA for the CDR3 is TGTGCCAGCAGCTTGGGCGGACACAATCAGCCCCAGCATTTT. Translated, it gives CASSLGGHNQPQHF.